This T cell receptor beta chain was recovered during a study of blood T cell repertoires in COVID-19. Study in general: Samples representing acute and convalescent COVID-19 were sourced from the United States, Italy and Spain. Sources were T cells, B-cell-depleted T cells, or PBMCs; the material itself was cDNA or gDNA.

Germline CDR1 MNHEY, CDR2 SMNVEV (reference sequence). V shed 4 bases and J shed 7 bases, with 14 bases lying between them. The CDR3 spans 13 residues. Participants reported their clinical history, and cohort assignment relied on those reports. Per the authors' pipeline: Scientists estimated how many nucleated cells there were by amplifying reference gene primers. TCRdb's table, derived via immunoSEQ multiplex PCR, lists solely in-frame clones and lacks some. V and J calls plus clone size are reproduced from that table; the DNA served to infer D and trimming. The profile shows roughly 250,000 clones, around 85% of them singletons.

The genes are TRBV27 and TRBJ2-7, with D maybe TRBD2 (5 bases). Source material: PBMCs or T cells enriched from blood (not recorded which). This sequence was found in a middle-aged woman with acute COVID-19. The chain's CDR3 is CASSSGDRTEQYF. As DNA, the CDR3 is TGTGCCAGCAGTTCCGGCGACCGGACTGAGCAGTACTTC.